The T cell receptor beta chain described here comes from a study of early T cells in non-severe SARS-CoV-2 infection. Study summary: Whole-blood bulk RNA, unsorted, was sequenced, and chains were unpaired.

This CDR3 spans 13 amino acids. Germline CDR1 and CDR2: MNHEY and SMNVEV (reference sequence). V was clipped by 8 bases and J by 4 bases, with 12 bases between them. As part of library construction, unique molecular identifiers were attached to individual cDNA molecules. A single record per CDR3 protein comes from TCRdb applying MiXCR to the 5' RACE reads. The sample lists about 61,000 distinct CDR3 sequences, 11% occurring once. This clonotype was counted at least ten times. The rearrangement joins TRBV27 to TRBJ1-5; D is uncertain. This sequence was found in an adult who was a healthcare worker with PCR-confirmed SARS-CoV-2 infection or an uninfected control (not recorded which). Sequencing was done on a sample of whole blood. The CDR3 loop is CASRAQRNQPQHF. The CDR3 coding sequence is TGTGCCAGCCGAGCCCAGAGGAATCAGCCCCAGCATTTT.